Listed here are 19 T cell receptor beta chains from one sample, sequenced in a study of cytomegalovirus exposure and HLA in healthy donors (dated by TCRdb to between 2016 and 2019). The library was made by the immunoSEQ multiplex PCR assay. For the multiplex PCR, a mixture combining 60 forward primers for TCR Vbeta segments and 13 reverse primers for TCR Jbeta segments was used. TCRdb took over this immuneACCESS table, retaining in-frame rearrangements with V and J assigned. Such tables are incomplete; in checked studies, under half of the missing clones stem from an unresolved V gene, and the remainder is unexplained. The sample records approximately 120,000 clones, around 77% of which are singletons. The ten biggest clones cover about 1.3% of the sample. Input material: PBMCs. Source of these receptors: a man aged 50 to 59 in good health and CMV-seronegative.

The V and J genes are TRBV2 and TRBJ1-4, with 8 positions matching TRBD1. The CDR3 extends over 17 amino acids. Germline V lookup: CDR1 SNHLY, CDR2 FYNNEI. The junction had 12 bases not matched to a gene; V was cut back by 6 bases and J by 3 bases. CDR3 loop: CASRGQAWGSPNEKLFF. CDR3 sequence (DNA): TGTGCCAGCAGGGGACAGGCGTGGGGGTCCCCTAATGAAAAACTGTTTTTT. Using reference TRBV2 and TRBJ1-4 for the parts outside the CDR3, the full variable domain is EPEVTQTPSHQVTQMGQEVILRCVPISNHLYFYWYRQILGQKVEFLVSFYNNEISEKSEIFDDQFSVERPDGSNFTLKIRSTKLEDSAMYFCASRGQAWGSPNEKLFFGSGTQLSVL.

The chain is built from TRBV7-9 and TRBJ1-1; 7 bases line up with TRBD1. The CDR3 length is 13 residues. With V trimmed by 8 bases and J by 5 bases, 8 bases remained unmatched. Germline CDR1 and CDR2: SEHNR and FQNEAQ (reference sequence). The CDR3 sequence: CASGMTGRTEAFF. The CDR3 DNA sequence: TGTGCCAGCGGAATGACAGGGCGAACTGAAGCTTTCTTT.

The CDR3 DNA sequence: TGTGCCAGCTCGCTCGCGCGGGAGGGAGGTGAGCAGTTCTTC. The encoded protein is CASSLAREGGEQFF. This chain links TRBV18 with TRBJ2-1; 9 nucleotides agree with TRBD2. The CDR3 loop spans 14 amino acids. CDR1 KGHSH and CDR2 LQKENI come from the germline V gene. The V and J ends lost 6 bases and 9 bases, in that order; junction bases with no gene match: 9.

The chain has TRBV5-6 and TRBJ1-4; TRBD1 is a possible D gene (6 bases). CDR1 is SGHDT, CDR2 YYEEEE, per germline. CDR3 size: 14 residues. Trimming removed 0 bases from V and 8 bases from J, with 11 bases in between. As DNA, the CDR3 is TGTGCCAGCAGCTTGGCCCACAGGGTCGAAAAACTGTTTTTT. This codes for CASSLAHRVEKLFF.

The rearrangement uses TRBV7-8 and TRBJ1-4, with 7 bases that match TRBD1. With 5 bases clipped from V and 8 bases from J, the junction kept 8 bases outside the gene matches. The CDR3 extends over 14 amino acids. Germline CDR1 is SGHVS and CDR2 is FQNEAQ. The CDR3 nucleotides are TGTGCCAGCAGCGTGGGACAGCAAAACGAAAAACTGTTTTTT. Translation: CASSVGQQNEKLFF.

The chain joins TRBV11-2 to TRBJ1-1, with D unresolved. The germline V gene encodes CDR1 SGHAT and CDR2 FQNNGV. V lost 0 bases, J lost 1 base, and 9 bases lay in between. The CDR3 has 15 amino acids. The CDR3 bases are TGTGCCAGCAGCTTAGATTCCCTCGGGAACACTGAAGCTTTCTTT. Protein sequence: CASSLDSLGNTEAFF.

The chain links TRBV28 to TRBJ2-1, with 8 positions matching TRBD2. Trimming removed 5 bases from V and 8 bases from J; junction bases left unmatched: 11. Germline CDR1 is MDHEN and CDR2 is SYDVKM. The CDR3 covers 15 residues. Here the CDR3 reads CASSPSRAGVDEQFF. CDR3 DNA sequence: TGTGCCAGCAGTCCCTCTCGAGCGGGAGTAGATGAGCAGTTCTTC.

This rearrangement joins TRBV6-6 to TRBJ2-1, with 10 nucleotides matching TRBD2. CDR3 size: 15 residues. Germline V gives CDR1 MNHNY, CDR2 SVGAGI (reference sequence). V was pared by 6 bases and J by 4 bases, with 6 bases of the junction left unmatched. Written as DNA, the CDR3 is TGTGCCAGCAGAGAACCGGGACTAGCGTACAATGAGCAGTTCTTC. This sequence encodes CASREPGLAYNEQFF.

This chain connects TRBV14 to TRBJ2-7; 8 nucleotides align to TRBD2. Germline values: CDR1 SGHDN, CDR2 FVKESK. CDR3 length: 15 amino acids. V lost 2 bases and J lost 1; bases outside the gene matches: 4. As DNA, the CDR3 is TGTGCCAGCAGCCAAAATCGGGGGGGGTCCTACGAGCAGTACTTC. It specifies CASSQNRGGSYEQYF.

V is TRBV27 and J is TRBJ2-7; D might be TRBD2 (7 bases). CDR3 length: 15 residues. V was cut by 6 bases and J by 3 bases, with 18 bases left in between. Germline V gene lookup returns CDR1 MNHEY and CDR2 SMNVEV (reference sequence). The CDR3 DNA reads TGTGCCAGCAGCCGAAAACGAGGGGGGGGCTACGAGCAGTACTTC. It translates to CASSRKRGGGYEQYF.

In nucleotides, the CDR3 is TGCGCCAGCAGCCCCAGGGCTAGCGGGATCACCTACGAGCAGTACTTC. Its protein is CASSPRASGITYEQYF. The chain has TRBV5-1 and TRBJ2-7; 9 bases line up with TRBD2. The CDR3 is 16 residues long. Germline CDR1 reads SGHRS; CDR2 reads YFSETQ. After removal of 4 bases from V and 2 bases from J, the junction contained 10 bases not matched to a gene.

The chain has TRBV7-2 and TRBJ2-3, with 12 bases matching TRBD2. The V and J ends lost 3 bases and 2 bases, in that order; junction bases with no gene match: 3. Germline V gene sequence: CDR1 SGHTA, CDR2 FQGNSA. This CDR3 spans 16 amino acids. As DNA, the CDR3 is TGTGCCAGCAGCTTCCGACTAGCGGGAGCCACAGATACGCAGTATTTT. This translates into CASSFRLAGATDTQYF.

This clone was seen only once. The CDR3 DNA is TGCAGTGCTAGAGATTATTACGAGCAGTACTTC. This sequence encodes CSARDYYEQYF. The genes are TRBV20-1 and TRBJ2-7; D call uncertain. The CDR3 loop spans 11 amino acids. The V end lost 0 bases, the J end lost 4 bases, and 4 bases lay between the germline ends. Per the germline V gene, CDR1 is DFQATT and CDR2 is SNEGSKA (reference sequence).

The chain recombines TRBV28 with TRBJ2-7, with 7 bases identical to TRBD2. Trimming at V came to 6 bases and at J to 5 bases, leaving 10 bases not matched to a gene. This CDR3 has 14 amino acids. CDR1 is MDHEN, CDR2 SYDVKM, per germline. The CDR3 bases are TGTGCCAGCAGGGGTGGCGGGAGTATCAACGAGCAGTACTTC. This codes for CASRGGGSINEQYF.

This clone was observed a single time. Here the CDR3 reads CSVRLTGGITDTQYF. CDR3 DNA: TGCAGCGTTAGGTTGACGGGAGGCATCACAGATACGCAGTATTTT. The V and J genes are TRBV29-1 and TRBJ2-3; 7 bases fit TRBD2. Per the germline V gene, CDR1 is SQVTM and CDR2 is ANQGSEA. After removal of 5 bases from V and 2 bases from J, the junction contained 10 bases not matched to a gene. The CDR3 has 15 residues.

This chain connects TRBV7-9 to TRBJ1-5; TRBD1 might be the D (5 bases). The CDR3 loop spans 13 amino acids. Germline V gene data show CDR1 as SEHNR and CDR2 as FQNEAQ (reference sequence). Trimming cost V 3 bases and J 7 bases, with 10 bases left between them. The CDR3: CASSFIGGQPQHF. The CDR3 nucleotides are TGTGCCAGCAGCTTTATCGGGGGACAGCCCCAGCATTTT.

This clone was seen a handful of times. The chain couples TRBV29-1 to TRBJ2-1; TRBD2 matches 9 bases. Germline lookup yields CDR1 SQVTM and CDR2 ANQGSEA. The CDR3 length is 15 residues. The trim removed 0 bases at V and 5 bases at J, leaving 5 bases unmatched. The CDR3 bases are TGCAGCGTTGAAGATCATGGCGGGAGGGACAATGAGCAGTTCTTC. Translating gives CSVEDHGGRDNEQFF.

The CDR3 DNA follows: TGTGCCAGCAGCGTACGTGGTAGCGGGGCCCACGAGCAGTACTTC. It yields the protein CASSVRGSGAHEQYF. The rearrangement uses TRBV9 and TRBJ2-7, with 8 bases matching TRBD2. Trimming at V came to 1 base and at J to 5 bases, leaving 8 bases not matched to a gene. Germline CDR1 SGDLS, CDR2 YYNGEE. The CDR3 covers 15 residues.

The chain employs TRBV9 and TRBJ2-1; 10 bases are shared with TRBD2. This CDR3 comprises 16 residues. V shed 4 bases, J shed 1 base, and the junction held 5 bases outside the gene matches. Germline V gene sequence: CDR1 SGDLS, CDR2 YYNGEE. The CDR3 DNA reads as TGTGCCAGCAGCCCCCGGACTAGCGGATCCTACAATGAGCAGTTCTTC. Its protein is CASSPRTSGSYNEQFF.